Described below is a single T cell receptor (beta chain) sequence and its context. The sample holds many counts of this clonotype. Its antigen is currently not known. No base qualities exist here, and no much larger clone lies one base off it. Ophthalmopathy patients had moderately to severely active disease, with a Clinical Activity Score of 3 or more, a NOSPECS grade of 4 or more, and a disease duration of less than 3 months. Exclusion was applied to patients with uncontrolled infections, other autoimmune diseases, pregnancy or lactation. Diagnoses were based on clinical symptoms, serum thyroxine and TRAb, thyroid ultrasound and orbital computed tomography. PBMCs were isolated from approximately 10 ml of fresh peripheral blood by Ficoll-Paque density gradient centrifugation. Trizol reagent was used to extract total RNA, and RNA quality was then checked on an Agilent 2100 Bioanalyzer. The sample belongs to a study of T cells in Graves' hyperthyroidism and ophthalmopathy (dated by TCRdb to the late 2010s). The study in broad terms: Peripheral blood was sampled at the time of initial diagnosis, prior to any treatment. TCR Vbeta CDR3 sequencing of 120 to 150 peripheral blood samples (43 ophthalmopathy, 75 hyperthyroidism and approximately 17 progressor patients) is reported in the paper. A discovery cohort of about a hundred patients, roughly 45 with Graves' ophthalmopathy and 55 to 65 with stable Graves' hyperthyroidism, was used to find distinguishing TCR V-J signatures. Thyroid tissue and blood T-cell repertoires from six or seven Graves' hyperthyroidism patients were also compared in the study. For training and testing, the 80 to 100 patients in the discovery cohort were randomly divided in a 7:3 ratio. Following sampling, methimazole starting at 30 mg daily was given to hyperthyroidism patients, and high-dose intravenous methylprednisolone was given to ophthalmopathy patients. Whether ophthalmopathy could be predicted prospectively was tested in an independent validation cohort made up of 18 to 20 hyperthyroidism patients plus 17 patients who later progressed to ophthalmopathy. Summary of the overall study and its limitations: No statistical method was used to set the sample size in advance, and investigators knew the group allocation. In cross-validation, a model built on a 13 V-J signature told ophthalmopathy apart from stable hyperthyroidism with approximately 90% sensitivity and about 81% specificity, and in testing the same model reached 80%/75%. Most expanded thyroid clonotypes (frequency above 0.001) were also found in blood, which suggests that blood repertoires may mirror thyroid immune responses. In validation, progression to ophthalmopathy was predicted by the model with 70% to 71% sensitivity and approximately 78% specificity, a median of around 6.5 months before onset.

Amplification of TCR beta CDR3 regions was carried out from RNA transcripts. The first round of RT-PCR for the TCR CDR3 was performed with the HTBI primer set and the Qiagen OneStep RT-PCR kit. Libraries were constructed in a second round of multiplex PCR, after which size selection and purification were performed. Libraries were sequenced paired-end with 100 bp reads on an Illumina HiSeq2000. Per the authors' processing: SOAPnuke was used to process the raw data, removing reads that contained adapters or uncalled bases, had a mean Phred below 15, or lacked an exact match to the constant primer or identifier. High-quality paired reads were merged using COPE v1.2.5, and each unique nucleotide sequence was defined as a clonotype. Clonotypes were aligned to IMGT TRBV, TRBD and TRBJ reference segments using MiTCR v1.1. The analysis included only V-J combinations with a frequency above 0.0001, which together covered approximately 99% of the repertoires. The TCS score was defined as the ratio of F50 (clonal expansion) to E x V (chaos), calculated using BLOSUM62-based TCRdist between CDR3 peptides within each V-J. Welch's t-statistics and random forest reduced just over 500 V-J features to 13, which were used in a naive Bayes classifier (R e1071). The Morisita-Horn index was used to measure how similar the thyroid and blood repertoires were. TCRdb reanalyzed the raw reads on its own, using fastp at Q25 for trimming and MiXCR for clone calling, and kept in-frame beta chains. Every distinct CDR3 protein forms one entry, paired with its most common genes and DNA. Clone size and V and J calls follow TCRdb, not the original study. This sample holds 550,000 to 700,000 distinct CDR3 sequences; roughly 14% were observed only once. The ten largest clones capture about 3.9% of the sample.

V gives up 1 base and J gives up 2 bases, and the segment between their germline ends measures 9 bases. Via the germline V gene, CDR1 is SGHAT and CDR2 FQNNGV. The cysteine opens and the phenylalanine closes a CDR3 of 14 amino acids. Just the 42-base CDR3 DNA is kept, in frame starting at base 1. The chain is assembled from TRBV11-2 and TRBJ2-7; confidence is insufficient to name the D gene. Material for sequencing was blood. The source of this sequence is a woman aged 40 to 50 with Graves' ophthalmopathy. The CDR3 reads as follows: CASSLGPRTYEQYF. The nucleotide sequence reads TGTGCCAGCAGCTTAGGCCCGCGAACCTACGAGCAGTACTTC.